The clone carrying this T cell receptor beta chain was picked up a small number of times. What it binds is not known. V dropped 3 bases and J dropped 6 bases, with 7 bases sitting between them. This CDR3 region has 12 residues. Germline CDR1 SGHTA, CDR2 FQGTGA. These data are taken from a study of beta chain features in type 1 diabetes. Study-wide findings and caveats: TCRB CDR3 length was moderately but significantly reduced in all four CD4+ subsets of Type 1 diabetes patients. There were fewer insertions and more deletions at the VDJ junctions of type 1 diabetes patients. PCR might favor shorter templates, but any such skew would affect patients and controls equally.

The investigators reverse transcribed all of the isolated RNA, so they sequenced expressed TCRB transcripts. Here immunoSEQ multiplex PCR was the method, and the copy in TCRdb shows in-frame clones only, minus some. Found here are roughly 610,000 clones, around 15% of them singletons; the top ten hold more than 0.08%. Stem cell-like memory, regulatory, central memory and naive CD4+ cells were sorted via CD45RO/CCR7/CD25/CD127/CD95/CD27. The chain employs TRBV7-3 and TRBJ2-3; D unresolved. The TCR originated in a man younger than 35 in good health. The sequencing input was naive CD4+ T cells from blood. The CDR3 here is CASSFGSDTQYF. The CDR3 DNA reads as TGTGCCAGCAGCTTCGGGTCTGATACGCAGTATTTT.